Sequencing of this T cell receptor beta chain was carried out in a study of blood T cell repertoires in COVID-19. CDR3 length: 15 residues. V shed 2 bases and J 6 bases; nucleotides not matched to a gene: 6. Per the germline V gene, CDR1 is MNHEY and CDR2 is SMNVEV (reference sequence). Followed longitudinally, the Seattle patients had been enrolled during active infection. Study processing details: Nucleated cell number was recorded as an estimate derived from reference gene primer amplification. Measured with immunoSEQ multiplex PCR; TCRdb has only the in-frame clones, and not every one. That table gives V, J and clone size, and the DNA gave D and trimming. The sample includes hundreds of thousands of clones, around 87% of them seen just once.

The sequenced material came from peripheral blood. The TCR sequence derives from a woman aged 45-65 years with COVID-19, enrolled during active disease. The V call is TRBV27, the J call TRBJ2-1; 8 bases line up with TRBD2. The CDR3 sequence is CASSLRAGGFNEQFF. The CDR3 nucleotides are TGTGCCAGCAGTTTACGCGCGGGGGGATTCAATGAGCAGTTCTTC.